A selection of T cell receptor beta chains follows, all from one sample in a study of blood T cell repertoires in COVID-19. The table came from immunoSEQ multiplex PCR; TCRdb's copy has only in-frame clones and leaves some out. Here the sample spans around 480,000 clones, 87% being singletons. The sample consisted of PBMCs or T cells enriched from blood (not recorded which). Receptors originate from a woman in her late teens or twenties who had recovered from COVID-19. CDR3s leave out the opening cysteine and the closing phenylalanine or tryptophan. The order of the fields is J gene, D gene, V gene, CDR3 protein. A D gene is named only where the DNA matches it firmly.

j_gene: TRBJ2-5; d_gene: NA; v_gene: TRBV19; CDR3aa: ASSSGGTQY
j_gene: TRBJ2-7; d_gene: NA; v_gene: TRBV10-2; CDR3aa: ASRRVTGEQY
j_gene: TRBJ1-5; d_gene: TRBD1; v_gene: TRBV19; CDR3aa: ASSIRPGTGVNQPQH
j_gene: TRBJ1-1; d_gene: NA; v_gene: TRBV6-5; CDR3aa: ASRALEGVAEAF
j_gene: TRBJ2-1; d_gene: TRBD1; v_gene: TRBV11-3; CDR3aa: ASSGTGGTYNEQF
j_gene: TRBJ2-3; d_gene: NA; v_gene: TRBV3-1/TRBV3-2; CDR3aa: ASSPTGTDTQY
j_gene: TRBJ2-5; d_gene: TRBD2; v_gene: TRBV11-2; CDR3aa: ASSLDLGGETQY
j_gene: TRBJ1-2; d_gene: TRBD1; v_gene: TRBV2; CDR3aa: ASEGAYGYT
j_gene: TRBJ1-2; d_gene: TRBD1; v_gene: TRBV25-1; CDR3aa: ASSEWDREFGYGYT
j_gene: TRBJ2-1; d_gene: NA; v_gene: TRBV6-6; CDR3aa: ASSYDEENEQF
j_gene: TRBJ2-3; d_gene: NA; v_gene: TRBV3-1/TRBV3-2; CDR3aa: ASSLAARPDTQY
j_gene: TRBJ1-4; d_gene: TRBD1; v_gene: TRBV19; CDR3aa: ASSGQGTEKLF
j_gene: TRBJ2-3; d_gene: TRBD1; v_gene: TRBV28; CDR3aa: ASQHRDRVKGTQY
j_gene: TRBJ2-2; d_gene: TRBD2; v_gene: TRBV9; CDR3aa: ASGRAAREPRELF
j_gene: TRBJ2-7; d_gene: TRBD1; v_gene: TRBV4-1; CDR3aa: ASSQVGRGNEQY
j_gene: TRBJ1-2; d_gene: TRBD1; v_gene: TRBV28; CDR3aa: ASTSGGPGYGYT
j_gene: TRBJ1-2; d_gene: NA; v_gene: TRBV25-1; CDR3aa: ASSALTRGYT
j_gene: TRBJ1-6; d_gene: NA; v_gene: TRBV28; CDR3aa: ASSEANSPLH
j_gene: TRBJ1-6; d_gene: NA; v_gene: TRBV30; CDR3aa: ACETGQNSPLH
j_gene: TRBJ1-2; d_gene: NA; v_gene: TRBV2; CDR3aa: ASVGQAGNYGYT
j_gene: TRBJ1-3; d_gene: TRBD1; v_gene: TRBV28; CDR3aa: ATWTGGNTIY
j_gene: TRBJ1-4; d_gene: NA; v_gene: TRBV11-2; CDR3aa: ASSLRQGLNLNEKLF
j_gene: TRBJ2-7; d_gene: TRBD2; v_gene: TRBV7-2; CDR3aa: ASSTHLAGSYEQY
j_gene: TRBJ1-1; d_gene: NA; v_gene: TRBV2; CDR3aa: ASRPSPTPEAF
j_gene: TRBJ1-2; d_gene: TRBD1; v_gene: TRBV3-1/TRBV3-2; CDR3aa: ASSQDGQGHYGYT
j_gene: TRBJ2-1; d_gene: TRBD1; v_gene: TRBV30; CDR3aa: AWSGTGSYNEQF
j_gene: TRBJ1-1; d_gene: TRBD1; v_gene: TRBV2; CDR3aa: ASSLDRASNTEAF
j_gene: TRBJ2-5; d_gene: NA; v_gene: TRBV5-6; CDR3aa: ASSLDRLQETQY